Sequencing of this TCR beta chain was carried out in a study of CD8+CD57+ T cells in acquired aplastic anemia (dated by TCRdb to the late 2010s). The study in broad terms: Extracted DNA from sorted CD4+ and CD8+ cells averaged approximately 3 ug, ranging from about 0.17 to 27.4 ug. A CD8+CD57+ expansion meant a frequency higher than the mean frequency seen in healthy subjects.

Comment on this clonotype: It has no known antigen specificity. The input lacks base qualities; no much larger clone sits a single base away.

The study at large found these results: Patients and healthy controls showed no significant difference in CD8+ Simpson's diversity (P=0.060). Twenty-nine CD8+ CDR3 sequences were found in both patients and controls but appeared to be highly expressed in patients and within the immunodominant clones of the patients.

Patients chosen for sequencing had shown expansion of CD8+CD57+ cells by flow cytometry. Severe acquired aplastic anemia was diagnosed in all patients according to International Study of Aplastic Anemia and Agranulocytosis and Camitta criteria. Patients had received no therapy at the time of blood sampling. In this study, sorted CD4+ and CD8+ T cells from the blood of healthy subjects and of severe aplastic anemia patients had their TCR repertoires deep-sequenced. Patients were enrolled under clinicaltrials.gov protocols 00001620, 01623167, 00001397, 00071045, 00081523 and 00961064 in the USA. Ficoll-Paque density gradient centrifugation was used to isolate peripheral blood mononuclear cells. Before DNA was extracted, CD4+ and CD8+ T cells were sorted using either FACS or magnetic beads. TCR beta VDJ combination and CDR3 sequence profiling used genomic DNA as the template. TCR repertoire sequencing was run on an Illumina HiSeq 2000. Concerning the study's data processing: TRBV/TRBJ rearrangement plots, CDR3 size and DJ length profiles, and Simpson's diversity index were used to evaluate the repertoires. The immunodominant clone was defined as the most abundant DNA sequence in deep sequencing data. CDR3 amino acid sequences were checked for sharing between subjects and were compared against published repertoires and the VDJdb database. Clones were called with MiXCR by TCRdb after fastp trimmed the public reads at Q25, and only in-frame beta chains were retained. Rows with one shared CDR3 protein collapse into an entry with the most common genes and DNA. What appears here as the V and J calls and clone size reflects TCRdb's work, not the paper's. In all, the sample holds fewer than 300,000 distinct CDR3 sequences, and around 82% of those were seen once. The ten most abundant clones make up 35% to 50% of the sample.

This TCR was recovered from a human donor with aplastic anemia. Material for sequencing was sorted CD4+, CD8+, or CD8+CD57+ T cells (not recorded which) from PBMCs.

In nucleotides, the sequence is TGTGCCAGCAGCTTAGCGCAGGGTCACTATAAGCAGTACTTC. Translated, it gives CASSLAQGHYKQYF. This chain is built from TRBV7-8 and TRBJ2-7, with TRBD1 tentatively as D gene (5 bases match). V loses 0 bases of germline sequence and J loses 8 bases, and the interval between the two ends is 14 bases. The CDR3 covers 14 residues, taking in both the cysteine and the phenylalanine. The retained sequence is limited to the CDR3, 42 bases, with the frame set at the first base. As encoded in the germline V gene, CDR1 is SGHVS while CDR2 is FQNEAQ.